Below, 14 T cell receptor beta chains from the same sample are listed, as sequenced in a study of blood T cell repertoires in COVID-19. Profiled with immunoSEQ multiplex PCR; TCRdb holds only in-frame clones, not every one. Of about 300,000 clones in the sample, around nine tenths are singletons; the top ten hold approximately 6%. The specimen sequenced was PBMCs or T cells enriched from blood (not recorded which). Every receptor here comes from a woman aged 25 to 39 who had recovered from COVID-19.

The V and J genes are TRBV2 and TRBJ1-6, with D tentatively TRBD1 (5 bases). The germline V gene has CDR1 SNHLY and CDR2 FYNNEI. The CDR3 has 18 residues. Trimming shortened V by 3 bases and J by 0 bases, and 15 bases separated the two germline ends. The CDR3 nucleotides are TGTGCCAGCAGTGACAGGGCACGTCCGAGCTCCTATAATTCACCCCTCCACTTT. Translation gives CASSDRARPSSYNSPLHF.

V and J are TRBV27 and TRBJ1-1, with 8 nucleotides matching TRBD1. Germline V gene lookup returns CDR1 MNHEY and CDR2 SMNVEV (reference sequence). The length of the CDR3 is 15 residues. Trimming removed 5 bases from V and 4 bases from J; junction bases left unmatched: 9. This chain's CDR3 is CASSVNGQGLTEAFF. The DNA of the CDR3 is TGTGCCAGCAGTGTAAACGGACAGGGTCTCACTGAAGCTTTCTTT.

In this sample, this clone turned up a few times. The chain couples TRBV15 to TRBJ1-1; 7 bases are a match to TRBD1. Germline loops: CDR1 LNHNV, CDR2 YYDKDF (reference sequence). Trimming took 4 bases from V and 4 from J; bases not matched to a gene: 9. The CDR3 contains 15 residues. The CDR3 sequence: CATSKRQGFGTEAFF. In DNA, the CDR3 is TGTGCCACCAGCAAAAGACAGGGTTTCGGCACTGAAGCTTTCTTT.

The V and J genes are TRBV29-1 and TRBJ1-1, with 11 bases identical to TRBD1. The CDR3 length is 15 residues. With 7 bases clipped from V and 4 bases from J, the junction kept 11 bases outside the gene matches. Germline CDR1 and CDR2: SQVTM and ANQGSEA. CDR3 sequence: CSAVGTGGKFTEAFF. CDR3 sequence (DNA): TGCAGCGCGGTGGGGACAGGGGGAAAATTCACTGAAGCTTTCTTT. The full variable domain, rest sourced from reference TRBV29-1 and TRBJ1-1, is SAVISQKPSRDICQRGTSLTIQCQVDSQVTMMFWYRQQPGQSLTLIATANQGSEATYESGFVIDKFPISRPNLTFSTLTVSNMSPEDSSIYLCSAVGTGGKFTEAFFGQGTRLTVV.

The rearrangement uses TRBV4-1 and TRBJ1-5; no clear D. The germline V and J ends were trimmed by 2 bases and 3 bases, with 8 bases remaining between them. CDR1 MGHRA and CDR2 YSYEKL come from the germline V gene. The CDR3 extends over 14 amino acids. CDR3 residues: CASSQQQNNQPQHF. CDR3 in DNA: TGCGCCAGCAGCCAACAACAAAACAATCAGCCCCAGCATTTT.

This clone was observed a single time. The rearrangement uses TRBV2 and TRBJ2-5; a weak D match, TRBD1 (6 bases). Trimming took 4 bases from V and 5 from J, leaving 17 bases between them. The CDR3 is made up of 15 amino acids. The germline gives CDR1 SNHLY, CDR2 FYNNEI. The CDR3 is CASSVSQGRSETQYF. The CDR3 DNA reads as TGTGCCAGCAGTGTTTCACAGGGACGGAGCGAGACCCAGTACTTC.

The chain recombines TRBV11-2 with TRBJ2-5; possibly TRBD1 for D (5 bases). Germline V gives CDR1 SGHAT, CDR2 FQNNGV. This CDR3 spans 12 amino acids. CDR3 residues: CACRQGGETQYF. The CDR3 nucleotides are TGTGCTTGTCGGCAGGGTGGGGAGACCCAGTACTTC.

The V and J genes are TRBV12-5 and TRBJ1-6; D is unclear. V was trimmed by 1 base and J by 0 bases, leaving 13 bases between them. In germline, CDR1 is LGHNT, CDR2 FRNRAP. This CDR3 is built from 18 residues. CDR3 sequence: CASGLAAGATSYNSPLHF. The DNA for the CDR3 is TGTGCTAGTGGTTTGGCAGCGGGTGCCACCTCCTATAATTCACCCCTCCACTTT. Looking up the rest from reference TRBV12-5 and TRBJ1-6 gives the full variable domain: DARVTQTPRHKVTEMGQEVTMRCQPILGHNTVFWYRQTMMQGLELLAYFRNRAPLDDSGMPKDRFSAEMPDATLATLKIQPSEPRDSAVYFCASGLAAGATSYNSPLHFGNGTRLTVT.

The J gene is TRBJ1-2, the V gene TRBV10-2, with D possibly TRBD1 on 5 matching bases. Trimming shortened V by 0 bases and J by 7 bases, and 21 bases separated the two germline ends. CDR1 WSHSY and CDR2 SAAADI come from the germline V gene. This CDR3 is built from 17 residues. CDR3 nucleotide sequence: TGCGCCAGCAGTGAGTCTTCCAGGGTTGTTTTATCGCGTGGCTACACCTTC. Its protein product is CASSESSRVVLSRGYTF.

The chain uses TRBV3-1 (or the pseudogene TRBV3-2) and TRBJ1-1; D not resolved. The CDR3 has 12 residues. Between the trimmed V and J ends, which lost 0 bases and 10 bases, there was a span of 9 bases. Germline loops: CDR1 LGHDT, CDR2 YNNKEL (reference sequence). In DNA form, the CDR3 reads TGTGCCAGCAGCCAAGATAAGAGTGGAGCTTTCTTT. It specifies CASSQDKSGAFF.

The rearrangement joins TRBV30 to TRBJ1-2, with D hard to call. The CDR3 loop spans 13 amino acids. CDR1 and CDR2 (germline): GTSNPN, SVGIG (reference sequence). The V gene lost 0 bases and the J gene lost 0 bases, with 5 bases spanning the gap. The CDR3, as DNA: TGTGCCTGGAGTGTGGAGGCTAACTATGGCTACACCTTC. Translation gives CAWSVEANYGYTF.

This chain joins TRBV25-1 and TRBJ2-1, with TRBD1 as a possible D gene (5 bases). The germline V gene has CDR1 MGHDK and CDR2 SYGVNS. The length of the CDR3 is 16 residues. V was pared by 8 bases and J by 0 bases, with 17 bases between. The chain's CDR3 is CASRTDNARSYNEQFF. CDR3 bases: TGTGCCAGCCGAACGGACAACGCACGCTCCTACAATGAGCAGTTCTTC.

The chain employs TRBV30 and TRBJ2-1; tentatively, D is TRBD2 (6 bases). Trimming removed 1 base at V and 8 bases at J, with 12 bases between. CDR3 length: 13 residues. Germline V gene data show CDR1 as GTSNPN and CDR2 as SVGIG (reference sequence). The CDR3 DNA sequence: TGTGCCTGGAGTGGCGGAGGGGCCTATGAGCAGTTCTTC. Residues: CAWSGGGAYEQFF.

The chain has TRBV19 and TRBJ1-2; D gene ambiguous. This CDR3 contains 12 residues. Germline V gene data show CDR1 as LNHDA and CDR2 as SQIVND (reference sequence). Trimming cost V 5 bases and J 2 bases, with 6 bases left between them. CDR3 DNA: TGTGCCAGTAGTCAAGCAAACTATGGCTACACCTTC. Translating gives CASSQANYGYTF.